This T cell receptor beta chain originates from a study of cytomegalovirus exposure and HLA in healthy donors. Study-level results: Overall, roughly 170 TCR beta chains were annotated as cytomegalovirus-associated. Researchers reported in a later analysis that a missense DCLRE1C variant was tied to TCR beta V- and J-gene trimming.

This clone has just one count. Its cognate antigen is unknown. The CDR3 length is 14 residues. Germline V CDR1 and CDR2: GTSNPN, SVGIG (reference sequence). Trimming removed 5 bases from V and 4 bases from J, with 17 bases in between. The PCR ran on 60 Vbeta and 13 Jbeta primers. Profiled with immunoSEQ multiplex PCR; TCRdb holds only in-frame clones, not every one. The repertoire has 150,000 to 200,000 clones, roughly 77% of them found once; the top ten carry roughly 1.6%. The clonotype was recovered from a woman between 50 and 59 years old in good health and CMV-seronegative. This chain joins TRBV30 and TRBJ1-2; possibly TRBD1 for D (5 bases). Sequenced material: PBMCs. The CDR3 reads CAWSPQGFGYGYTF. DNA for the CDR3: TGTGCCTGGTCACCCCAGGGTTTTGGCTATGGCTACACCTTC.